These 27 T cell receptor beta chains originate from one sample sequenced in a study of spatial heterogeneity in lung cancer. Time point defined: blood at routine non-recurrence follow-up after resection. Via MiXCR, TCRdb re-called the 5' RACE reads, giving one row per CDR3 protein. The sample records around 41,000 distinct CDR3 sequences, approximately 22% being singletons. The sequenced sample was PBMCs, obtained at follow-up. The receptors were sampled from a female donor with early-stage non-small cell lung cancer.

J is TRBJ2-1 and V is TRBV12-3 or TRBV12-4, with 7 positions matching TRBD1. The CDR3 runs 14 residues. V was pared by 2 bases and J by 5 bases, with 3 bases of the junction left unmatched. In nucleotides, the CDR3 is TGTGCCAGCAGTTTATGGGGACAGAACAATGAGCAGTTCTTC. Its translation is CASSLWGQNNEQFF.

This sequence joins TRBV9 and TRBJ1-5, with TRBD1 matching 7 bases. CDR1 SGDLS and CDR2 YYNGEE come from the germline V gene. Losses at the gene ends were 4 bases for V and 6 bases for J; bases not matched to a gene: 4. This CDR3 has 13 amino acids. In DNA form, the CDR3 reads TGTGCCAGCAGCCCGACAGGGCGTCAGCCCCAGCATTTT. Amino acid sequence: CASSPTGRQPQHF.

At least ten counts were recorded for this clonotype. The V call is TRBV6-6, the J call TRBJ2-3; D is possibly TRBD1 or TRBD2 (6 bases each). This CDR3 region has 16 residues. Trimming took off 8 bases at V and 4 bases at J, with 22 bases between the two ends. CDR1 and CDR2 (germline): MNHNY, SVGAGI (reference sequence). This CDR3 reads CASGSSGKGGPDTQYF. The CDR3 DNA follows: TGTGCCAGCGGGTCTTCAGGAAAAGGGGGGCCAGATACGCAGTATTTT.

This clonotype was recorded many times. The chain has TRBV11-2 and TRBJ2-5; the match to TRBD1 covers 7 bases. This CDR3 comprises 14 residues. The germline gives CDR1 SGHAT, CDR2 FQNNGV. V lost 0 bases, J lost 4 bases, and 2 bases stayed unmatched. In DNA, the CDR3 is TGTGCCAGCAGCTTAGAAGGGGGCGGAGAGACCCAGTACTTC. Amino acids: CASSLEGGGETQYF. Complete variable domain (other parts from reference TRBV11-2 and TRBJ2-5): EAGVAQSPRYKIIEKRQSVAFWCNPISGHATLYWYQQILGQGPKLLIQFQNNGVVDDSQLPKDRFSAERLKGVDSTLKIQPAKLEDSAVYLCASSLEGGGETQYFGPGTRLLVL.

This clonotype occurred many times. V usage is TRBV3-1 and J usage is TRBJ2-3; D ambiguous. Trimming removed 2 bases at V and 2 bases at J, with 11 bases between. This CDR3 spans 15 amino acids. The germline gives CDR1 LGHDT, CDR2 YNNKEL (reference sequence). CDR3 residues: CASSQPGTYTDTQYF. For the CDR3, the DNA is TGTGCCAGCAGCCAACCCGGTACCTACACAGATACGCAGTATTTT.

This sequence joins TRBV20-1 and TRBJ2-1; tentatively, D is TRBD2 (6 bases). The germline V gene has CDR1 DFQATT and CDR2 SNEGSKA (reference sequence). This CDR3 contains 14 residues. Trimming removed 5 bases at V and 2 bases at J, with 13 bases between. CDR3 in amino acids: CSARRGETYNEQFF. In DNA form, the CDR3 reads TGCAGTGCTCGGCGGGGCGAGACCTACAATGAGCAGTTCTTC.

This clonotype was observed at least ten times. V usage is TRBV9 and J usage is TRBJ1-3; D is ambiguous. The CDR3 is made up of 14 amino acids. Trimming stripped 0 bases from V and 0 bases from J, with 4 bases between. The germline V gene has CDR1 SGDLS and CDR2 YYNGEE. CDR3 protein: CASSVGHSGNTIYF. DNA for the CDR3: TGTGCCAGCAGCGTAGGACACTCTGGAAACACCATATATTTT. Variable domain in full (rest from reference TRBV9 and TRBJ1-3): DSGVTQTPKHLITATGQRVTLRCSPRSGDLSVYWYQQSLDQGLQFLIQYYNGEERAKGNILERFSAQQFPDLHSELNLSSLELGDSALYFCASSVGHSGNTIYFGEGSWLTVV.

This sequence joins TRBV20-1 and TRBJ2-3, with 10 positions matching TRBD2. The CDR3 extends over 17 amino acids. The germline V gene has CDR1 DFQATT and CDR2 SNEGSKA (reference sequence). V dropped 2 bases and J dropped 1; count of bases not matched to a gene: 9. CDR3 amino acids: CSARFRRTSGRTDTQYF. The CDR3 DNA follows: TGCAGTGCTAGATTTAGACGGACTAGCGGTCGCACAGATACGCAGTATTTT.

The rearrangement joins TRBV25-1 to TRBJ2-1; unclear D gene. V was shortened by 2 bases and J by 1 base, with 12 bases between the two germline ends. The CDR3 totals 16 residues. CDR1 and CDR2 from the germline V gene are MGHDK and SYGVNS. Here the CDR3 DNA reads TGTGCCAGCAGTGAAGTCGTTAGGTCGTCCTACAATGAGCAGTTCTTC. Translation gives CASSEVVRSSYNEQFF.

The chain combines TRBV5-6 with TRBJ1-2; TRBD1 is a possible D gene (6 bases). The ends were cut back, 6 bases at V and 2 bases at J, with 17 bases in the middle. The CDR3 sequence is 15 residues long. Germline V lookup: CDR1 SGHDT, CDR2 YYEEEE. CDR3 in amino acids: CASIKPRGGNYGYTF. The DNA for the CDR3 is TGTGCCAGCATCAAACCTCGAGGGGGGAACTATGGCTACACCTTC.

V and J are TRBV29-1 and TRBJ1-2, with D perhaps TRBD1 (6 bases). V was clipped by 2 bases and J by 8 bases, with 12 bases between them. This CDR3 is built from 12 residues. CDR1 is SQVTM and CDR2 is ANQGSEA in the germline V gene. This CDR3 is CSVESAGDGYTF. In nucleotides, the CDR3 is TGCAGCGTTGAATCTGCAGGGGACGGCTACACCTTC.

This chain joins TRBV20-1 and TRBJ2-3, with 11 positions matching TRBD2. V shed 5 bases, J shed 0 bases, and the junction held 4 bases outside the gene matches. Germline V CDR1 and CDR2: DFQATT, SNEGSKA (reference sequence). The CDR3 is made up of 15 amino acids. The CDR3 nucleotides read TGCAGTGCTGGCTTAGCGGGGGGGAGCACAGATACGCAGTATTTT. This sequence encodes CSAGLAGGSTDTQYF.

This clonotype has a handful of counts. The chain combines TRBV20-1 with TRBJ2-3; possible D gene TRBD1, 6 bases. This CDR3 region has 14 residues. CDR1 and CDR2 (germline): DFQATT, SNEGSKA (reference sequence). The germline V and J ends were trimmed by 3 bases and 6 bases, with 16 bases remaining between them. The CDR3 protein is CSARDRTLSDTQYF. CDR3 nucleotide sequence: TGCAGTGCTAGGGACAGAACCTTGTCCGATACGCAGTATTTT.

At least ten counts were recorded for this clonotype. The CDR3 sequence is CASSSSRGRGYGYTF. CDR3 in DNA: TGTGCCAGCAGCTCTAGCAGGGGGCGCGGCTATGGCTACACCTTC. The chain couples TRBV9 to TRBJ1-2; TRBD1 agrees at 8 bases. This CDR3 has 15 amino acids. Germline CDR1 and CDR2: SGDLS and YYNGEE. The V gene end was trimmed by 4 bases and the J gene end by 4 bases; junction bases not matched to a gene: 9.

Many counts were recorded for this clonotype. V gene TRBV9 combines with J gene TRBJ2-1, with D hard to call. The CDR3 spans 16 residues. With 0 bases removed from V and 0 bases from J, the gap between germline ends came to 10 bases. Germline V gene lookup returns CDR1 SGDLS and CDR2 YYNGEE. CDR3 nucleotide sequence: TGTGCCAGCAGCGTAGTGGGTGCAAGCTCCTACAATGAGCAGTTCTTC. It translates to CASSVVGASSYNEQFF.

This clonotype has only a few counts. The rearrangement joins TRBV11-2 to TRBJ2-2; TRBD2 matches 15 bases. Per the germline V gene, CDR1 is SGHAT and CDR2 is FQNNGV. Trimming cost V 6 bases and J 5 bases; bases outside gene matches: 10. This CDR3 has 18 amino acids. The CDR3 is CASRKPGLAGGRTGELFF. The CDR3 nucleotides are TGTGCCAGCAGGAAACCGGGACTAGCGGGAGGAAGGACCGGGGAGCTGTTTTTT.

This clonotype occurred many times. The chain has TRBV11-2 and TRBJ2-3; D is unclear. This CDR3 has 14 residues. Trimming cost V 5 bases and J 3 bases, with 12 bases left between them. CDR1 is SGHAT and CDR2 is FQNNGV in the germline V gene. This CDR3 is CASSPTHRTDTQYF. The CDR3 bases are TGTGCCAGCAGCCCGACCCACCGGACAGATACGCAGTATTTT. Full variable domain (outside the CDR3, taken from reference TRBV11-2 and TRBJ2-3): EAGVAQSPRYKIIEKRQSVAFWCNPISGHATLYWYQQILGQGPKLLIQFQNNGVVDDSQLPKDRFSAERLKGVDSTLKIQPAKLEDSAVYLCASSPTHRTDTQYFGPGTRLTVL.

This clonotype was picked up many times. The CDR3 spells CASSQGNQPQHF. The DNA for the CDR3 is TGTGCCAGCAGCCAGGGTAATCAGCCCCAGCATTTT. V is TRBV7-9 and J is TRBJ1-5, with D perhaps TRBD1 (5 bases). CDR1 is SEHNR, CDR2 FQNEAQ, per germline (reference sequence). Trimming stripped 5 bases from V and 4 bases from J, with 6 bases between. The CDR3 loop spans 12 amino acids.

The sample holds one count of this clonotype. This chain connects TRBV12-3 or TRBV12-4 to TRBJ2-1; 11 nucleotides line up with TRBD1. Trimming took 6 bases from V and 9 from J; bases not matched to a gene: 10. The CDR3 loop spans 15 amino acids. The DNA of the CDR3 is TGTGCCAGCAGGCCCCTCGGACAGGGGGCGGGTGAGCAGTTCTTC. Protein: CASRPLGQGAGEQFF.

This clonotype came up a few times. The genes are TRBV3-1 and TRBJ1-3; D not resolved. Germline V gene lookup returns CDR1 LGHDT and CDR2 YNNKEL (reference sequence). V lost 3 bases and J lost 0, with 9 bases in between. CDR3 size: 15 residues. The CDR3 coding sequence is TGTGCCAGCAGCCAGGGTCAGCCCTCTGGAAACACCATATATTTT. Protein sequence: CASSQGQPSGNTIYF. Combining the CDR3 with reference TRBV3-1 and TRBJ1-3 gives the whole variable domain DTAVSQTPKYLVTQMGNDKSIKCEQNLGHDTMYWYKQDSKKFLKIMFSYNNKELIINETVPNRFSPKSPDKAHLNLHINSLELGDSAVYFCASSQGQPSGNTIYFGEGSWLTVV.

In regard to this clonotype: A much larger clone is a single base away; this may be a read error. The CDR3 spells CASSILDSIDGYTF. The CDR3 DNA reads as TGTGCCAGTAGTATTTTAGACAGCATCGATGGCTACACCTTC. The chain combines TRBV19 with TRBJ1-2, with D maybe TRBD1 (5 bases). Deletions cut 3 bases from V and 6 bases from J, with 14 bases between. The germline V gene encodes CDR1 LNHDA and CDR2 SQIVND (reference sequence). The CDR3 covers 14 residues.

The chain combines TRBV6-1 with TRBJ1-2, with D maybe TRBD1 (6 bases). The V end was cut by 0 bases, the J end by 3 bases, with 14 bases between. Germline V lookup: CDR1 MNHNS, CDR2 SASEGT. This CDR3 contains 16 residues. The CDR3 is CASSEALPGHDYGYTF. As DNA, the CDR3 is TGTGCCAGCAGTGAAGCGCTTCCGGGACATGACTATGGCTACACCTTC.

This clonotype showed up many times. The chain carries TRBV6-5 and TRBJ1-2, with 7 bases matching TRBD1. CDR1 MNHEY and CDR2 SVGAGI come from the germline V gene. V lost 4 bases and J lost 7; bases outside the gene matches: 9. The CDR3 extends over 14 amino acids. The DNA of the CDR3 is TGTGCCAGCAGTTGGACAGGCACCGTAATTGGCTACACCTTC. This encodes CASSWTGTVIGYTF.

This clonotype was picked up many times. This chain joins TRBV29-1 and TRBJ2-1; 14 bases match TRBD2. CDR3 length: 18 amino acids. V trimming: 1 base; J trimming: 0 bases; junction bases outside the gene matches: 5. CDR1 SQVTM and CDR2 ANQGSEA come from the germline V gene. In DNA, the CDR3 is TGCAGCGTTGAAGGACTAGCGGGAGGGTTCGACTCCTACAATGAGCAGTTCTTC. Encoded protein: CSVEGLAGGFDSYNEQFF.

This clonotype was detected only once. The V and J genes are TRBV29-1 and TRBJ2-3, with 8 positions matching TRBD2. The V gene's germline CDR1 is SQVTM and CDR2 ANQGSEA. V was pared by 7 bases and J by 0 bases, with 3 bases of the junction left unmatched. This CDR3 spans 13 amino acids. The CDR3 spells CSAERGSTDTQYF. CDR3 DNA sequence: TGCAGCGCCGAGCGGGGGAGCACAGATACGCAGTATTTT.

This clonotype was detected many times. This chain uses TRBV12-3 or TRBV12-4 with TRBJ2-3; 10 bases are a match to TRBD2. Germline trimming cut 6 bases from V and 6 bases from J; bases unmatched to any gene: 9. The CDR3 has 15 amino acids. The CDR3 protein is CASSIAGGQGDTQYF. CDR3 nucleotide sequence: TGTGCCAGCAGCATAGCGGGGGGCCAGGGGGATACGCAGTATTTT.

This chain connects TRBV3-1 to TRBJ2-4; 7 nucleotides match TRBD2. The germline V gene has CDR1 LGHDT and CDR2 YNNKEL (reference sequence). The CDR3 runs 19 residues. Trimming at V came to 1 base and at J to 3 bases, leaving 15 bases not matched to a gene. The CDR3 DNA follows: TGTGCCAGCAGCCAAGGTGGAAGCGGGACTGGCCTCCACAAAAACATTCAGTACTTC. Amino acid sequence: CASSQGGSGTGLHKNIQYF.